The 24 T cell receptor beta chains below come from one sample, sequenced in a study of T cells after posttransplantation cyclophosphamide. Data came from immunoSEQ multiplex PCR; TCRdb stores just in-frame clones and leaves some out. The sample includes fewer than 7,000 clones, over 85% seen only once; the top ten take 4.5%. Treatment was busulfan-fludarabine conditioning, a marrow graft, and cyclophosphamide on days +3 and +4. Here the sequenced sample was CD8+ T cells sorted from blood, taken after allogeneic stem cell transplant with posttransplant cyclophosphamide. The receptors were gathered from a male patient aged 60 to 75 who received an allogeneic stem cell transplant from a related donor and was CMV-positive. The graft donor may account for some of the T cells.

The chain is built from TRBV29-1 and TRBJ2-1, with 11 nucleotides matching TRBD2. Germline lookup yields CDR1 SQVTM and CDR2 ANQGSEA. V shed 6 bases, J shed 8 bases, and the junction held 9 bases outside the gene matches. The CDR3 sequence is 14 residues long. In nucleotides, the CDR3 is TGCAGCGTCGCTCTAGCGGGGGGCATCCATGAGCAGTTCTTC. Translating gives CSVALAGGIHEQFF.

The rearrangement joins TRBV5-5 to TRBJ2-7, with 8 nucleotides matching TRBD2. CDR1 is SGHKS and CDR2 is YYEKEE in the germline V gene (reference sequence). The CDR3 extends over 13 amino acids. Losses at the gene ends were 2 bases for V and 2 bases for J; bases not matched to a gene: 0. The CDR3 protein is CASSFGGAYEQYF. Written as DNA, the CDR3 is TGTGCCAGCAGCTTCGGGGGGGCCTACGAGCAGTACTTC.

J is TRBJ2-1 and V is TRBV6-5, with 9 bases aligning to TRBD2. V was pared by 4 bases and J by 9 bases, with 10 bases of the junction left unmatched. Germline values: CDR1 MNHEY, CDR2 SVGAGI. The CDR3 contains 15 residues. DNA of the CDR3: TGTGCCAGCAGTTCCTTAGCGGGGGTCGACAGTGAGCAGTTCTTC. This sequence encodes CASSSLAGVDSEQFF.

The CDR3: CASSLGGGATNEKLFF. In DNA, the CDR3 is TGTGCCAGCAGCTTAGGTGGGGGCGCGACTAATGAAAAACTGTTTTTT. The chain has TRBV5-6 and TRBJ1-4; tentatively, D is TRBD1 (6 bases). Per the germline V gene, CDR1 is SGHDT and CDR2 is YYEEEE. The CDR3 loop spans 16 amino acids. V lost 2 bases and J 2 bases, leaving 13 bases between the germline ends.

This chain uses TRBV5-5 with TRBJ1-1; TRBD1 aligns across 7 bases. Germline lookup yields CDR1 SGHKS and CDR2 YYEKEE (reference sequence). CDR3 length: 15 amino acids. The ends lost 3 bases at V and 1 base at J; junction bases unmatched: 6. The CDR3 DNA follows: TGTGCCAGCAGCTCCTGGGACAGCACGAACACTGAAGCTTTCTTT. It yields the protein CASSSWDSTNTEAFF.

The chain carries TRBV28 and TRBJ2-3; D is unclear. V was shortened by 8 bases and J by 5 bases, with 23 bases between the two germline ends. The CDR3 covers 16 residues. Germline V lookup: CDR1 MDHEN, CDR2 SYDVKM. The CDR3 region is CASARNQIGRVDTQYF. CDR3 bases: TGTGCCAGCGCCAGGAACCAAATCGGAAGAGTAGATACGCAGTATTTT.

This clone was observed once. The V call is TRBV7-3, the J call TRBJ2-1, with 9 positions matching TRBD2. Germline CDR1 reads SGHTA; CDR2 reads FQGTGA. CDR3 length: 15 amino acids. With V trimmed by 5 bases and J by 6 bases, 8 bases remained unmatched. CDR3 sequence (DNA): TGTGCCAGCAGCCGGGGGACTAGCAACCCCAATGAGCAGTTCTTC. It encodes CASSRGTSNPNEQFF.

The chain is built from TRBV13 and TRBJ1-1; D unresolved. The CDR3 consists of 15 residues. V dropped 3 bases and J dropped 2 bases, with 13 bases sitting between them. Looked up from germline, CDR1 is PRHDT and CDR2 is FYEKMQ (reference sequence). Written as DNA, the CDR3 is TGTGCCAGCAGCTTTCAGACTGCAGCCAACACTGAAGCTTTCTTT. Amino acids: CASSFQTAANTEAFF.

The CDR3, as DNA: TGTGCCAGCAGTGATTTTCAGGGTGTAGATACGCAGTATTTT. It yields the protein CASSDFQGVDTQYF. The genes are TRBV25-1 and TRBJ2-3; maybe TRBD1 (5 bases). The CDR3 runs to 14 residues. Trimming took 3 bases from V and 5 from J, leaving 12 bases between them. Germline V gene data show CDR1 as MGHDK and CDR2 as SYGVNS.

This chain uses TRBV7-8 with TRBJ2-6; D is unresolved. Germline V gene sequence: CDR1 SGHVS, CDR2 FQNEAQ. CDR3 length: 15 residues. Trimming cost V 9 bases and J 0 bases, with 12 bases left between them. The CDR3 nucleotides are TGTGCCAGTATTCCCACAGTCTCTGGGGCCAACGTCCTGACTTTC. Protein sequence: CASIPTVSGANVLTF.

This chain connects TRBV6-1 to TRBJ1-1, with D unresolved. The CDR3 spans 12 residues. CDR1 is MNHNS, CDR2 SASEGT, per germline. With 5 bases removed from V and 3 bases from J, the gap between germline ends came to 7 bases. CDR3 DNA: TGTGCCAGCAGTTTCCCTGACACTGAAGCTTTCTTT. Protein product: CASSFPDTEAFF.

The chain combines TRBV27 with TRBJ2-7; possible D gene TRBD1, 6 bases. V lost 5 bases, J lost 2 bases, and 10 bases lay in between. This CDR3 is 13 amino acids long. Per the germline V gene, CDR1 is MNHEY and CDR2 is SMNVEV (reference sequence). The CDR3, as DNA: TGTGCCAGCAGTCTCGGACAGACCTACGAGCAGTACTTC. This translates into CASSLGQTYEQYF.

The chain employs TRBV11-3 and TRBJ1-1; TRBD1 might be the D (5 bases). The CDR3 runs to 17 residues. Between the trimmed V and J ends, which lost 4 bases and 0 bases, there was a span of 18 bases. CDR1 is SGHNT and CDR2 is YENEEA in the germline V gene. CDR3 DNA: TGTGCCAGCAGCTCTGAACCCCTGGACAACTTGAACACTGAAGCTTTCTTT. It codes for CASSSEPLDNLNTEAFF.

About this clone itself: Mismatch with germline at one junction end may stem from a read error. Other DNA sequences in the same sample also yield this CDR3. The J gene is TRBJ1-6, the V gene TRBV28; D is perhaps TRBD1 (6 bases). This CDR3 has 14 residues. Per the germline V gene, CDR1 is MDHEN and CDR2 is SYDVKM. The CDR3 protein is CASSYRAYNSPLHF. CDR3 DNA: TGTGCCAGCAGTTACAGGGCCTATAATTCCCCCCTCCACTTT. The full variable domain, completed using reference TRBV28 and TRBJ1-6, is DVKVTQSSRYLVKRTGEKVFLECVQDMDHENMFWYRQDPGLGLRLIYFSYDVKMKEKGDIPEGYSVSREKKERFSLILESASTNQTSMYLCASSYRAYNSPLHFGNGTRLTVT.

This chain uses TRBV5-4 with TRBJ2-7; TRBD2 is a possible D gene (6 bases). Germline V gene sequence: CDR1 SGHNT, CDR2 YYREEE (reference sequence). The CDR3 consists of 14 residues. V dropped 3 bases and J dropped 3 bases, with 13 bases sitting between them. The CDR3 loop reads CASSSGTGLYEQYF. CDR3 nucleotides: TGTGCCAGCAGCTCCGGGACGGGACTCTACGAGCAGTACTTC.

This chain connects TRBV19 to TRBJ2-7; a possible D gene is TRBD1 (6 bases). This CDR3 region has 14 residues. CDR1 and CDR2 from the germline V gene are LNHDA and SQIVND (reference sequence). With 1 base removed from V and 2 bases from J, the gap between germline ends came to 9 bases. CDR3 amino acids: CASSIGQETYEQYF. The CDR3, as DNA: TGTGCCAGTAGTATAGGACAGGAGACCTACGAGCAGTACTTC. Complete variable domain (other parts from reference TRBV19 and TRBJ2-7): DGGITQSPKYLFRKEGQNVTLSCEQNLNHDAMYWYRQDPGQGLRLIYYSQIVNDFQKGDIAEGYSVSREKKESFPLTVTSAQKNPTAFYLCASSIGQETYEQYFGPGTRLTVT.

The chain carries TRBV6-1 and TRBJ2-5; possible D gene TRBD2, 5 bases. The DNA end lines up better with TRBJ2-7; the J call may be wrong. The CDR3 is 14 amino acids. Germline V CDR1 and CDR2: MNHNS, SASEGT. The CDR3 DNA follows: TGTGCCAGCAGTGAAGCGTCGGACTTCTACGAGCAGTACTTC. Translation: CASSEASDFYEQYF.

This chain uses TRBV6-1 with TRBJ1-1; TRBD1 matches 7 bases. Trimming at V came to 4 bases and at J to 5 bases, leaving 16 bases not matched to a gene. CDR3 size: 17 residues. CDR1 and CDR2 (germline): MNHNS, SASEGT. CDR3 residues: CASSAMGYGGQWTEAFF. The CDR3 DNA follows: TGTGCCAGCAGTGCGATGGGGTACGGGGGACAGTGGACTGAAGCTTTCTTT.

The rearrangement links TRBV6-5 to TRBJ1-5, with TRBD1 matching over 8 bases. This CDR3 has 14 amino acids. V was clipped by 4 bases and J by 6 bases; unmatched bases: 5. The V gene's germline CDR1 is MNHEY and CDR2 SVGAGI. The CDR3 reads CASSWGTGGQPQHF. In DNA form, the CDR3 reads TGTGCCAGCAGTTGGGGGACAGGCGGTCAGCCCCAGCATTTT.

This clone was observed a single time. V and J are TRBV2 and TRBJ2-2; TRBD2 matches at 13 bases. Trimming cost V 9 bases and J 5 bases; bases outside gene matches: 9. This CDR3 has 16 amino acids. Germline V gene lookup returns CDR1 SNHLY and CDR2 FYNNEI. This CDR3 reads CASTQRLAGGTGELFF. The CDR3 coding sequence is TGTGCCAGTACTCAAAGACTAGCGGGGGGTACCGGGGAGCTGTTTTTT.

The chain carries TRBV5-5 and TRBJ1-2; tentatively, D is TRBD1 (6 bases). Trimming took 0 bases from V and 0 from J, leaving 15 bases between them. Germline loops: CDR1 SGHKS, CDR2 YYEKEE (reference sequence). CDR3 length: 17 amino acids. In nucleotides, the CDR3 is TGTGCCAGCAGCTTGGAAACAGGGATTACTTCTAACTATGGCTACACCTTC. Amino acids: CASSLETGITSNYGYTF. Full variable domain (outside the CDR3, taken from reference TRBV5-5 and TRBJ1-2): DAGVTQSPTHLIKTRGQQVTLRCSPISGHKSVSWYQQVLGQGPQFIFQYYEKEERGRGNFPDRFSARQFPNYSSELNVNALLLGDSALYLCASSLETGITSNYGYTFGSGTRLTVV.

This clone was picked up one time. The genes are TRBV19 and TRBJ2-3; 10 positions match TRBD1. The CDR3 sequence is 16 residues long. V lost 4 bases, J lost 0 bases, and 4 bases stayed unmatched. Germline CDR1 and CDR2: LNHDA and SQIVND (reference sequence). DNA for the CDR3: TGTGCCAGTAGTACACCGGACAGGGGGAGCACAGATACGCAGTATTTT. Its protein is CASSTPDRGSTDTQYF.

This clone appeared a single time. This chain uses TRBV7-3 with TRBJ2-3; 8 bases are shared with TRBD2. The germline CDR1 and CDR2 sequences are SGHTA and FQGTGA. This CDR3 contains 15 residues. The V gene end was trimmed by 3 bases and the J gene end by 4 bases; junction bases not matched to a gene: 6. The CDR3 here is CASSFQRGRADTQYF. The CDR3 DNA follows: TGTGCCAGCAGCTTCCAGCGGGGGAGGGCAGATACGCAGTATTTT. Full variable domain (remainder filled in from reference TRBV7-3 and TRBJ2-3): GAGVSQTPSNKVTEKGKYVELRCDPISGHTALYWYRQSLGQGPEFLIYFQGTGAADDSGLPNDRFFAVRPEGSVSTLKIQRTERGDSAVYLCASSFQRGRADTQYFGPGTRLTVL.

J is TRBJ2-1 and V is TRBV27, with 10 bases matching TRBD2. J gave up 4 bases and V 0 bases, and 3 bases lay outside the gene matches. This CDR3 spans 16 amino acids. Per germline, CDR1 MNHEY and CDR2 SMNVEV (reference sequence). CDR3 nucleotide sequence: TGTGCCAGCAGTTTATCGCTACTAGCGGGGTACAATGAGCAGTTCTTC. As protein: CASSLSLLAGYNEQFF.